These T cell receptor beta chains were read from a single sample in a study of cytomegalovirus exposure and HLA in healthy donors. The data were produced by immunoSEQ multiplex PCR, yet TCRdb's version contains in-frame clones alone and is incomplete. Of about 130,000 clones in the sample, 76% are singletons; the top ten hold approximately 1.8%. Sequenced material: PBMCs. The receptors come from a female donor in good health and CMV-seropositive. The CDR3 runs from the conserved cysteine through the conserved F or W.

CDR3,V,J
CASSWGGTGRDEQYF,TRBV5-1,TRBJ2-7
CASSFMAGGRGEQFF,TRBV28,TRBJ2-1
CASSPGGMNTEAFF,TRBV5-1,TRBJ1-1
CASSSYRGSITYEQYF,TRBV11-2,TRBJ2-7
CASSLPGAGELFF,TRBV5-6,TRBJ2-2
CASSGRDRVVSYNEQFF,TRBV14,TRBJ2-1
CASSLGGPADTQYF,TRBV5-1,TRBJ2-3
CASSIWSTTSHVNTEAFF,TRBV19,TRBJ1-1
CASSYTSYRDRVIHEQFF,TRBV5-1,TRBJ2-1
CARLRGGTEAFF,TRBV30,TRBJ1-1
CASSPPAILYGYTF,TRBV7-9,TRBJ1-2
CASSLRGDTQYF,TRBV28,TRBJ2-3
CASSVTSEPYNEQFF,TRBV9,TRBJ2-1
CASTSFGLSHEQYF,TRBV28,TRBJ2-7
CASSEGSGGAVYEQFF,TRBV6-1,TRBJ2-1
CAVGLRDSQETQYF,TRBV7-9,TRBJ2-5
CAISDGHAVGELFF,TRBV10-3,TRBJ2-2
CASTQSRDGNTIYF,TRBV25-1,TRBJ1-3
CASSSGSRYNEQFF,TRBV7-8,TRBJ2-1
CASSETSGKNTDTQYF,TRBV25-1,TRBJ2-3
CASVPIKASGSNEQFF,TRBV25-1,TRBJ2-1
CASSVTYRQGEQYF,TRBV9,TRBJ2-7
CASTSGGRGYTF,TRBV28,TRBJ1-2
CASSDGRGAAPQETQYF,TRBV2,TRBJ2-5
CASSEGAGPHGYTF,TRBV2,TRBJ1-2
CASSEVQVVYEQYF,TRBV6-1,TRBJ2-7
CASSSEFTQGATGELFF,TRBV28,TRBJ2-2
CASSLVGGGGEQYF,TRBV5-6,TRBJ2-7
CASSPGYSSTGELFF,TRBV11-2,TRBJ2-2
CASSVRAGLTYNEQFF,TRBV6-4,TRBJ2-1
CASSSTRAGDSYEQYF,TRBV5-6,TRBJ2-7
CASSPGIGLRNEKLFF,TRBV5-1,TRBJ1-4